The T cell receptor beta chain under discussion was sequenced for a study of T cell repertoires in cytomegalovirus infection. Study overall: HLA-B-restricted CMV epitopes that are well studied were used alongside recently identified HLA-C-restricted ones. CMV infection together with matching HLA type was indicated by public TCR beta signatures.

Details on this clonotype: Its target is unknown.

TCRdb redid the calling of the reads with MiXCR, one entry per CDR3 protein. Seen here are 450,000 to 550,000 distinct CDR3 sequences, roughly 42% observed once, and the top ten hold 43%. Study conclusions and caveats: Of the TCR beta families, the public ones yielded a cumulative frequency that identified carriers of CMV plus the relevant HLA. Predominance within the ex vivo response was attributable to HLA-C-restricted CMV-specific TCR beta clonotypes.

Germline CDR1 MNHNY, CDR2 SVGAGI (reference sequence). With 0 bases clipped from V and 5 bases from J, the junction kept 9 bases outside the gene matches. This CDR3 has 17 residues. The chain employs TRBV6-6 and TRBJ1-1, with TRBD1 identical over 10 bases. This sequence originates from a human donor in good health (CMV status not recorded). Some clones in this sample may be carry-over from other donors' samples. The sample in question was cultured PBMCs, obtained from culture after CMV antigen stimulation. CDR3 DNA: TGTGCCAGCAGTTACTCGATTTCGGGACAGGGGAGGACTGAAGCTTTCTTT. This encodes CASSYSISGQGRTEAFF.